In its sample, the clone carrying this T cell receptor beta chain was seen a few times. What it binds is not known. Different DNA sequences within this sample yield the same CDR3. Per the germline V gene, CDR1 is LNHNV and CDR2 is YYDKDF (reference sequence). The length of the CDR3 is 15 residues. V shed 1 base and J 3 bases; nucleotides not matched to a gene: 5. Each patient came to thyroid surgery without any prior treatment (of any kind). MiXCR was used by TCRdb to re-call the PCR reads. This sample yields roughly 20,000 clones, of which roughly a third are seen a single time; roughly 28% belongs to the top ten. The sample originates from a study of metastatic and nonmetastatic thyroid tumors. Study in general: Malignant thyroid and benign thyroid patients provided blood and tumor or nodule tissue whose repertoires were compared. Notes on the study in general: For both blood and tumor, malignant thyroid tumors reportedly showed significantly higher TCR beta diversity than benign nodules did.

The rearrangement uses TRBV15 and TRBJ2-7, with 8 bases that match TRBD1. This receptor was taken from a female donor with papillary thyroid cancer or a benign thyroid nodule (not recorded which). Some clones in this sample may be carry-over from other donors' samples. The specimen sequenced was tumor tissue. The chain's CDR3 is CATSRGTGGIYEQYF. Here the CDR3 DNA reads TGTGCCACCAGCAGAGGAACAGGGGGTATCTACGAGCAGTACTTC. The full variable domain, in which reference TRBV15 and TRBJ2-7 provide the parts outside the CDR3, is DAMVIQNPRYQVTQFGKPVTLSCSQTLNHNVMYWYQQKSSQAPKLLFHYYDKDFNNEADTPDNFQSRRPNTSFCFLDIRSPGLGDTAMYLCATSRGTGGIYEQYFGPGTRLTVT.